Below are 13 T cell receptor beta chains sequenced from a single sample in a study of T cell repertoires in cytomegalovirus infection. TCRdb redid the calling of the reads with MiXCR, one entry per CDR3 protein. This repertoire shows 830,000 or so distinct CDR3 sequences, about 31% found once; its top ten account for 9.5% to 15%. These receptors have no known antigen. This specimen was cultured CD8+ T cells from PBMCs, taken from culture after CMV antigen stimulation. These receptors came from a human donor in good health (CMV status not recorded). Some clones in this sample may be carry-over from other donors' samples.

This chain connects TRBV27 to TRBJ2-2; D gene unclear. Germline V lookup: CDR1 MNHEY, CDR2 SMNVEV (reference sequence). There are 14 residues in the CDR3. V gave up 7 bases and J gave up 2 bases, with 11 bases separating them. CDR3 loop: CASKPESNTGELFF. The CDR3 DNA sequence: TGTGCCAGCAAGCCAGAATCTAACACCGGGGAGCTGTTTTTT.

Many counts were recorded for this clonotype. The gene calls are TRBV12-3 or TRBV12-4 and TRBJ1-5; 9 bases are a match to TRBD1. The V segment lost 6 bases and the J segment 2 bases; nucleotides outside the gene matches: 8. The CDR3 has 16 residues. Here the CDR3 reads CASRTGTGRRNQPQHF. The DNA for the CDR3 is TGTGCCAGCAGGACCGGGACAGGGCGGCGCAATCAGCCCCAGCATTTT.

The genes are TRBV19 and TRBJ1-2; a weak D match, TRBD1 (6 bases). The V end was cut by 3 bases, the J end by 8 bases, with 13 bases between. The CDR3 length is 13 residues. Germline values: CDR1 LNHDA, CDR2 SQIVND (reference sequence). In DNA, the CDR3 is TGTGCCAGTAGTATTACAGGGAACGGCGGCTACACCTTC. Translated: CASSITGNGGYTF.

The chain links TRBV20-1 to TRBJ2-2; no definite D call. The CDR3 has 11 residues. V was clipped by 1 base and J by 8 bases, with 5 bases between them. Germline CDR1 reads DFQATT; CDR2 reads SNEGSKA (reference sequence). DNA of the CDR3: TGCAGTGCTAGAGGGCAAGGGGAGCTGTTTTTT. Amino acid sequence: CSARGQGELFF.

J is TRBJ2-3 and V is TRBV2; TRBD1 might be the D (6 bases). Germline lookup yields CDR1 SNHLY and CDR2 FYNNEI. The CDR3 is 15 amino acids. V lost 1 base to trimming and J lost 4 bases, with 12 bases between them. CDR3 sequence (DNA): TGTGCCAGCAGTGAAGATGTGGGGGCGGCAGATACGCAGTATTTT. It codes for CASSEDVGAADTQYF.

The gene calls are TRBV6-5 and TRBJ2-2; D uncertain. With 0 bases removed from V and 8 bases from J, the gap between germline ends came to 13 bases. Per germline, CDR1 MNHEY and CDR2 SVGAGI. The CDR3 runs 15 residues. The chain's CDR3 is CASSYSHSPYGELFF. CDR3 coding DNA: TGTGCCAGCAGTTACTCCCACAGCCCTTATGGGGAGCTGTTTTTT.

Many counts were recorded for this clonotype. The chain uses TRBV7-9 and TRBJ2-5; tentatively, D is TRBD2 (5 bases). This CDR3 spans 16 amino acids. The germline CDR1 and CDR2 sequences are SEHNR and FQNEAQ (reference sequence). Trimming left V 5 bases short and J 1 base short, with 17 bases between. In nucleotides, the CDR3 is TGTGCCAGCAGCCCACCGGGCGGGTATAGCCAAGAGACCCAGTACTTC. Protein product: CASSPPGGYSQETQYF.

The chain couples TRBV7-9 to TRBJ2-7, with 7 positions matching TRBD1. The germline V gene has CDR1 SEHNR and CDR2 FQNEAQ (reference sequence). The CDR3 has 16 amino acids. With 4 bases clipped from V and 2 bases from J, the junction kept 11 bases outside the gene matches. Here the CDR3 DNA reads TGTGCCAGCAGCTCCACGGGACAGAAACTTACCTACGAGCAGTACGTC. This translates into CASSSTGQKLTYEQYV.

The chain links TRBV7-4 to TRBJ1-1; possible D gene TRBD1, 5 bases. The CDR3 length is 18 residues. Germline V gene lookup returns CDR1 SGHVT and CDR2 SQSDAQ. Deletions cut 7 bases from V and 4 bases from J, with 28 bases between. CDR3 loop: CASTGVGREEGGVTEAFF. CDR3 nucleotide sequence: TGTGCCAGCACCGGGGTGGGGCGGGAAGAAGGTGGGGTCACTGAAGCTTTCTTT.

This clonotype appeared a single time. V and J are TRBV6-6 and TRBJ1-1; no clear D gene. Trimming took off 8 bases at V and 8 bases at J, with 15 bases between the two ends. In germline, CDR1 is MNHNY, CDR2 SVGAGI (reference sequence). The CDR3 runs 12 residues. CDR3 region: CASALKASEAFF. In DNA form, the CDR3 reads TGTGCCAGCGCCCTAAAAGCCTCCGAAGCTTTCTTT.

This chain joins TRBV27 and TRBJ2-1; D is unresolved. The CDR3 has 11 residues. The germline CDR1 and CDR2 sequences are MNHEY and SMNVEV (reference sequence). V lost 10 bases to trimming and J lost 8 bases, with 12 bases between them. Written as DNA, the CDR3 is TGTGCCACCTCTCTGGGGTATGAGCAGTTCTTC. It yields the protein CATSLGYEQFF.

The chain carries TRBV27 and TRBJ2-5, with a weak D call TRBD2 (5 bases). Trimming took 4 bases from V and 1 from J, leaving 10 bases between them. Germline V gene sequence: CDR1 MNHEY, CDR2 SMNVEV (reference sequence). The CDR3 has 14 residues. CDR3 sequence (DNA): TGTGCCAGCAGTTCGGAGCGGAGCCAAGAGACCCAGTACTTC. This translates into CASSSERSQETQYF.

This clonotype has more than one count but fewer than ten. The chain is built from TRBV27 and TRBJ1-5, with unresolved D. The CDR3 length is 16 residues. Deletions cut 6 bases from V and 9 bases from J, with 24 bases between. Germline CDR1 is MNHEY and CDR2 is SMNVEV (reference sequence). For the CDR3, the DNA is TGTGCCAGCAGCCAACTCTACAATACTGCCTGGGGGCCCCAGCATTTT. This translates into CASSQLYNTAWGPQHF.